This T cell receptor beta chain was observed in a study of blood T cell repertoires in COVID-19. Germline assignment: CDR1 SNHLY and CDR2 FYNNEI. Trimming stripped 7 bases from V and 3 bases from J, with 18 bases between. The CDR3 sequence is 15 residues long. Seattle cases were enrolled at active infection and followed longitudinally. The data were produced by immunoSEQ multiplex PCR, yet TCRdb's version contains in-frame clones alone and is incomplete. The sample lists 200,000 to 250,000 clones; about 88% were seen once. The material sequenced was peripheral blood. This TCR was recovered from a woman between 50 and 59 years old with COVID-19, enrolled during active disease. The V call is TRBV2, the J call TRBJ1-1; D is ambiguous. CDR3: CASTARGVGDTEAFF. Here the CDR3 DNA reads TGTGCCAGCACCGCCCGCGGGGTGGGTGACACTGAAGCTTTCTTT. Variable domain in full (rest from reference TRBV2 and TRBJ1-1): EPEVTQTPSHQVTQMGQEVILRCVPISNHLYFYWYRQILGQKVEFLVSFYNNEISEKSEIFDDQFSVERPDGSNFTLKIRSTKLEDSAMYFCASTARGVGDTEAFFGQGTRLTVV.